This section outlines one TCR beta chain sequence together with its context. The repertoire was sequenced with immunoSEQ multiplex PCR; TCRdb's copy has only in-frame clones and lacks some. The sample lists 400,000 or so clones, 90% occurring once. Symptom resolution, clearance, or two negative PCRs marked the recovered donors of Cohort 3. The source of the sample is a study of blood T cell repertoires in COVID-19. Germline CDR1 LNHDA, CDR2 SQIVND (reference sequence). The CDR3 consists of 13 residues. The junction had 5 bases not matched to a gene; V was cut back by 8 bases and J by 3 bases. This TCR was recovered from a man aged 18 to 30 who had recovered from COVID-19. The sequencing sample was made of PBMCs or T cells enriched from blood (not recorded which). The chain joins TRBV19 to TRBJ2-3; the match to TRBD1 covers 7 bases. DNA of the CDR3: TGTGCCAGTTCAAGACAGGGAACAGATACGCAGTATTTT. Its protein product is CASSRQGTDTQYF.